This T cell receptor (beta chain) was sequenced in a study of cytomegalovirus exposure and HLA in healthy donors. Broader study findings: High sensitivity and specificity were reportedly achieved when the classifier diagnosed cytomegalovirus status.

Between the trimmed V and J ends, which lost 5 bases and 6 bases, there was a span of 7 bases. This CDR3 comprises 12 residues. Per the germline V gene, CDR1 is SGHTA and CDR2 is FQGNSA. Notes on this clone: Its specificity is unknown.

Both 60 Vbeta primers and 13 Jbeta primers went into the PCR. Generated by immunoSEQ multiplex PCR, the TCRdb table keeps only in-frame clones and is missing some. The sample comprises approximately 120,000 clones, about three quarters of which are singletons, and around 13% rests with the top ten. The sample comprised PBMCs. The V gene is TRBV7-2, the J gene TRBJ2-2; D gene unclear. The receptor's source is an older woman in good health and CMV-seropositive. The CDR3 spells CASSRSAGELFF. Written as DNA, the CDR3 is TGTGCCAGCAGCCGTAGTGCCGGGGAGCTGTTTTTT.